A selection of T cell receptor beta chains follows, all from one sample in a study of T cell repertoires in ileal Crohn's disease. Repertoires were generated with immunoSEQ multiplex PCR, while TCRdb's copy carries only in-frame clones and drops some. The sample contains fewer than 20,000 clones, under 80% of which appear only once. The sample taken for sequencing was ileal tissue. These receptors were obtained from an adult with Crohn's disease. The CDR3 runs from the conserved cysteine through the conserved F or W. A D gene is named only where the DNA matches it firmly. Only part of the rows carry a size: once, few, many, or a class if the clone is expanded.

TRBV6-5	NA	TRBJ2-1	TRBD2	TGTGCCAGCAGCAAACTAGCGGGAGGTGGTAATGAGCAGTTCTTC	CASSKLAGGGNEQFF
TRBV7-3	NA	TRBJ2-3	TRBD1	TGTGCCAGCAGCTCGACAGGGCCCCCAGATACGCAGTATTTT	CASSSTGPPDTQYF
TRBV7-9	NA	TRBJ1-5	NA	TGTGCCAGCAGCCGAGAAGGGAGAGGTCAGCCCCAGCATTTT	CASSREGRGQPQHF
TRBV5-1	NA	TRBJ1-2	TRBD1	TGCGCCAGCAGCTCCCGACAGGGGGCCTACTATGGCTACACCTTC	CASSSRQGAYYGYTF
TRBV19	NA	TRBJ2-2	NA	TGTGCCAGTAGTATAGAAAACAGGGTGGCCGGGGAGCTGTTTTTT	CASSIENRVAGELFF
TRBV7-2	NA	TRBJ1-5	NA	TGTGCCAGCAGCTCCCCACAGGGCCTTAGCAATCAGCCCCAGCATTTT	CASSSPQGLSNQPQHF
TRBV30	NA	TRBJ2-7	TRBD2	TGTGCCTGGAGTGTACGGGGACTAGCAACCTACGAGCAGTACTTC	CAWSVRGLATYEQYF
TRBV5-1	NA	TRBJ2-5	NA	TGCGCCAGCGGAGGGACAGTTCTCGGGGAGACCCAGTACTTC	CASGGTVLGETQYF
TRBV28	few	TRBJ1-1	NA	TGTGCCAGCAGTTTCGGGTTGAGCACTGAAGCTTTCTTT	CASSFGLSTEAFF
TRBV28	NA	TRBJ2-2	NA	TGTGCCAGCAGTTTAAGGGGGGGGCAAGGCGGGGAGCTGTTTTTT	CASSLRGGQGGELFF
TRBV29-1	NA	TRBJ2-2	NA	TGCAGCGTTGTTCCTGTTGAGGCAACCATCGGAACCGGGGAGCTGTTTTTT	CSVVPVEATIGTGELFF
TRBV6-1	NA	TRBJ1-2	NA	TGTGCCAGCAGTGCAGGCTATGGCTACACCTTC	CASSAGYGYTF
TRBV10-3	NA	TRBJ1-2	NA	TGTGCCATCAGGGCAGATTATGGCTACACCTTC	CAIRADYGYTF
TRBV4-2	few	TRBJ1-6	TRBD1	TGTGCCAGCAGCCAAGATCCCGGGACAGGGGGCTCACCCCTCCACTTT	CASSQDPGTGGSPLHF
TRBV12-5	few	TRBJ1-2	NA	TGTGCTAGTGGTTACTCCGACAGGAACTATGGCTACACCTTC	CASGYSDRNYGYTF
TRBV11-3	NA	TRBJ1-1	NA	TGTGCCAGCAGCTTAGTAAGGGGGGGGACTGAAGCTTTCTTT	CASSLVRGGTEAFF
TRBV5-4	NA	TRBJ1-2	NA	TGTGCCAGCAGCTTGGGGGCTCCCGAGGGCGGCTACACCTTC	CASSLGAPEGGYTF
TRBV25-1	NA	TRBJ2-7	NA	TGTGCCAGCAGACCCCGGGACACTGCCTACGAGCAGTACTTC	CASRPRDTAYEQYF
TRBV7-9	NA	TRBJ2-1	NA	TGTGCCAGCAGCCCCAATACAGACTACGAGCAGTTCTTC	CASSPNTDYEQFF
TRBV30	once	TRBJ1-4	NA	TGTGCCTGGAGTGCGGGGTTAGAACTGTTTTTT	CAWSAGLELFF